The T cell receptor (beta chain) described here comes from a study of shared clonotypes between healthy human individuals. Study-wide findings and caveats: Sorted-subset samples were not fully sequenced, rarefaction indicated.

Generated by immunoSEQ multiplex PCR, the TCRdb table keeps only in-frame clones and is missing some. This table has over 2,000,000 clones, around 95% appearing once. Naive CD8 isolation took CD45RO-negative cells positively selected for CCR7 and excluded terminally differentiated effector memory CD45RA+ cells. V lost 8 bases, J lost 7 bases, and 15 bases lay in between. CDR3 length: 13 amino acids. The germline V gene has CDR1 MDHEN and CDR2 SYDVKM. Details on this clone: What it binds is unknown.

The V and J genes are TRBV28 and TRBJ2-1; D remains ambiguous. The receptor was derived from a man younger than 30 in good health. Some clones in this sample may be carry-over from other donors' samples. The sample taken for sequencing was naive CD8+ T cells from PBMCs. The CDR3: CASSFPLANEQFF. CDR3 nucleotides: TGTGCCAGCTCCTTTCCCCTCGCAAATGAGCAGTTCTTC.